Shown below are 17 T cell receptor beta chains from a single sample sequenced in a study of blood T cell repertoires in COVID-19. Some clones are missing from TCRdb's copy, which holds only in-frame ones; the method was immunoSEQ multiplex PCR. The sample lists 110,000 or so clones, 70% to 90% occurring once. What was sequenced was peripheral blood. All receptors derive from a man aged 40-55 years with acute or convalescent COVID-19.

The chain couples TRBV2 to TRBJ2-5; a weak D match, TRBD2 (6 bases). Germline CDR1 reads SNHLY; CDR2 reads FYNNEI. V was cut by 7 bases and J by 5 bases, with 14 bases left in between. CDR3 length equals 13 residues. CDR3 nucleotide sequence: TGTGCCAGCACCAACGGAGGGCGGGAGACCCAGTACTTC. Translating it yields CASTNGGRETQYF.

The genes are TRBV7-2 and TRBJ2-7; 8 bases map to TRBD1. The CDR3 is made up of 15 amino acids. The V segment lost 6 bases and the J segment 1 base; nucleotides outside the gene matches: 8. Germline V CDR1 and CDR2: SGHTA, FQGNSA. The CDR3 bases are TGTGCCAGCAGTCTTACCGGGACAGGATCCTACGAGCAGTACTTC. As protein: CASSLTGTGSYEQYF.

The chain joins TRBV12-3 or TRBV12-4 to TRBJ1-2, with a possible D match to TRBD1 (6 bases). The V end was cut by 5 bases, the J end by 2 bases, with 9 bases between. This CDR3 contains 13 residues. The DNA of the CDR3 is TGTGCCAGCAGTCCAGACAGGAACTATGGCTACACCTTC. Its translation is CASSPDRNYGYTF.

This chain uses TRBV30 with TRBJ1-4; 9 bases align to TRBD1. This CDR3 is 16 amino acids long. The germline V gene encodes CDR1 GTSNPN and CDR2 SVGIG (reference sequence). Unmatched junction bases numbered 7, after V lost 2 bases and J lost 3 bases. The CDR3 spells CAWSTGTGWPNEKLFF. In DNA form, the CDR3 reads TGTGCCTGGAGTACGGGGACAGGGTGGCCTAATGAAAAACTGTTTTTT.

The chain recombines TRBV19 with TRBJ2-1; weak D call: TRBD2 (6 bases). Trimming pared 3 bases from V and 6 bases from J, leaving 12 bases between. The V gene's germline CDR1 is LNHDA and CDR2 SQIVND (reference sequence). This CDR3 is 14 amino acids long. CDR3 in DNA: TGTGCCAGTAGTATCCGGACTAAGGGCAATGAGCAGTTCTTC. Translating gives CASSIRTKGNEQFF.

The V call is TRBV4-3, the J call TRBJ2-1, with D uncertain. There are 15 residues in the CDR3. Germline CDR1 and CDR2: LGHNA and YSLEER. Trimming left V 0 bases short and J 12 bases short, with 18 bases between. The CDR3 sequence: CASSQDGSSPEWQFF. Written as DNA, the CDR3 is TGCGCCAGCAGCCAAGATGGTAGTAGTCCTGAATGGCAGTTCTTC.

This chain connects TRBV19 to TRBJ1-2; D unclear. The CDR3 covers 10 residues. The germline gives CDR1 LNHDA, CDR2 SQIVND (reference sequence). Trimming stripped 5 bases from V and 7 bases from J, with 5 bases between. In DNA form, the CDR3 reads TGTGCCAGTAGTGACACTGGCTACACCTTC. Protein product: CASSDTGYTF. Based on the CDR3 plus reference TRBV19 and TRBJ1-2, the full variable domain is DGGITQSPKYLFRKEGQNVTLSCEQNLNHDAMYWYRQDPGQGLRLIYYSQIVNDFQKGDIAEGYSVSREKKESFPLTVTSAQKNPTAFYLCASSDTGYTFGSGTRLTVV.

Only one count was recorded for this clone. The chain links TRBV12-5 to TRBJ2-7, with unresolved D. CDR1 LGHNT and CDR2 FRNRAP come from the germline V gene. V was shortened by 3 bases and J by 0 bases, with 12 bases between the two germline ends. CDR3 length: 15 residues. DNA for the CDR3: TGTGCTAGTGGTTTCGTCCTTGCGAGCTCCTACGAGCAGTACTTC. Translation: CASGFVLASSYEQYF.

The chain joins TRBV29-1 to TRBJ1-4; D unresolved. This CDR3 spans 13 amino acids. The germline CDR1 and CDR2 sequences are SQVTM and ANQGSEA. V lost 3 bases and J lost 7, with 12 bases in between. CDR3 sequence (DNA): TGCAGCGTTGAGGAACAGAAATCTGAAAAACTGTTTTTT. Protein: CSVEEQKSEKLFF. Combining the CDR3 with reference TRBV29-1 and TRBJ1-4 gives the whole variable domain SAVISQKPSRDICQRGTSLTIQCQVDSQVTMMFWYRQQPGQSLTLIATANQGSEATYESGFVIDKFPISRPNLTFSTLTVSNMSPEDSSIYLCSVEEQKSEKLFFGSGTQLSVL.

The chain joins TRBV6-5 to TRBJ2-2; 8 nucleotides match TRBD1. V trimming: 6 bases; J trimming: 6 bases; junction bases outside the gene matches: 6. The CDR3 loop spans 14 amino acids. Germline V gene lookup returns CDR1 MNHEY and CDR2 SVGAGI. CDR3 loop: CASRQSRGPGELFF. CDR3 coding DNA: TGTGCCAGCAGGCAGAGCAGGGGGCCCGGGGAGCTGTTTTTT.

The chain employs TRBV6-2 or TRBV6-3 and TRBJ2-1, with TRBD2 matching 7 bases. Trimming cost V 2 bases and J 5 bases; bases outside gene matches: 6. The CDR3 spans 15 residues. Germline V gene sequence: CDR1 MNHEY, CDR2 SVGEGT. This CDR3 is CASSYGLAENNEQFF. The CDR3 DNA follows: TGTGCCAGCAGTTACGGCCTAGCGGAGAACAATGAGCAGTTCTTC.

The chain employs TRBV30 and TRBJ2-4; D might be TRBD2 (7 bases). The V end was cut by 7 bases, the J end by 6 bases, with 19 bases between. This CDR3 has 14 amino acids. Germline loops: CDR1 GTSNPN, CDR2 SVGIG (reference sequence). The CDR3 here is CALREGGVGNIQYF. As DNA, the CDR3 is TGTGCCTTAAGGGAGGGGGGCGTTGGAAACATTCAGTACTTC.

The rearrangement uses TRBV11-3 and TRBJ2-3; D is uncertain. The CDR3 is 14 residues long. CDR1 and CDR2 from the germline V gene are SGHNT and YENEEA. V shed 5 bases and J shed 2 bases, with 11 bases lying between them. Written as DNA, the CDR3 is TGTGCCAGCAGCCCCGGCGGTTACACAGATACGCAGTATTTT. Amino acids: CASSPGGYTDTQYF.

The gene calls are TRBV15 and TRBJ2-5; 9 nucleotides line up with TRBD1. Trimming at V came to 6 bases and at J to 3 bases, leaving 5 bases not matched to a gene. Per germline, CDR1 LNHNV and CDR2 YYDKDF (reference sequence). The CDR3 has 14 residues. In nucleotides, the CDR3 is TGTGCCACCAGACTGGACAGGGGAGAAGAGACCCAGTACTTC. Its protein is CATRLDRGEETQYF.

The chain recombines TRBV2 with TRBJ2-1; 11 nucleotides match TRBD2. J was trimmed by 4 bases and V by 6 bases; bases with no gene match: 5. Germline V gives CDR1 SNHLY, CDR2 FYNNEI. This CDR3 contains 15 residues. Written as DNA, the CDR3 is TGTGCCAGCAGCATAGCGGGGGGGTTATACAATGAGCAGTTCTTC. Protein: CASSIAGGLYNEQFF.

The V call is TRBV7-9, the J call TRBJ1-1; tentative D call: TRBD1 (6 bases). The CDR3 sequence is 13 residues long. Per germline, CDR1 SEHNR and CDR2 FQNEAQ (reference sequence). The V gene lost 3 bases and the J gene lost 6 bases, with 11 bases spanning the gap. CDR3 bases: TGTGCCAGCAGCTTGCAGGGGACCCCTGAAGCTTTCTTT. It specifies CASSLQGTPEAFF.

V is TRBV7-2 and J is TRBJ1-5; 9 bases map to TRBD1. Looked up from germline, CDR1 is SGHTA and CDR2 is FQGNSA. J was trimmed by 6 bases and V by 5 bases; bases with no gene match: 8. CDR3 size: 15 residues. The CDR3 protein is CASSAYRGQVQPQHF. The CDR3 nucleotides read TGTGCCAGCAGCGCTTACAGGGGGCAAGTTCAGCCCCAGCATTTT.